This entry lists 29 T cell receptor beta chains sequenced from one sample in a study of a mutant IDH1 vaccine in newly diagnosed glioma (dated by TCRdb to 2020 to 2023). To prepare the library, the immunoSEQ multiplex PCR assay was applied. TCRdb stores this immuneACCESS table with in-frame sequences only. Part of the clones is absent; in the studies checked, under half of the shortfall reflects unresolved V genes, and no reason is known for the rest. The sample table shows some 42,000 clones, and 83% are seen once. The top ten constitute 4.5% to 5.5% of the sample. These receptors have no identified antigens. The meaning of the sample's time point label: week 35, safety follow-up. Each vaccine dose, consisting of 300 ug of a 20-mer mutant IDH1 peptide in Montanide, was administered subcutaneously with topical imiquimod. The starting material was PBMCs, obtained from a glioma patient whose treatment included an IDH1 peptide vaccine. The receptors come from a woman aged 45-60 years with glioma.

This rearrangement joins TRBV5-1 to TRBJ2-5, with D uncertain. Trimming stripped 0 bases from V and 4 bases from J, with 13 bases between. CDR3 length: 15 amino acids. Germline V gene lookup returns CDR1 SGHRS and CDR2 YFSETQ. The CDR3 coding sequence is TGCGCCAGCAGCTTGGACCTACCACGAGGAGAGACCCAGTACTTC. It translates to CASSLDLPRGETQYF.

The J gene is TRBJ2-6, the V gene TRBV4-2, with unresolved D. From germline, CDR1 is LGHNA and CDR2 YNFKEQ. V was cut by 4 bases and J by 0 bases, with 4 bases left in between. This CDR3 is built from 14 residues. The CDR3 region has the DNA TGTGCCAGCAGCCTTGACTCTGGGGCCAACGTCCTGACTTTC. Its translation: CASSLDSGANVLTF.

This clone came up a few times. The rearrangement joins TRBV6-4 to TRBJ1-5; weak D call: TRBD1 (5 bases). V was pared by 5 bases and J by 4 bases, with 15 bases between. The V gene's germline CDR1 is MRHNA and CDR2 SNTAGT. There are 15 residues in the CDR3. The CDR3 spells CASSRDAATNQPQHF. The CDR3 coding sequence is TGTGCCAGCAGTCGGGACGCGGCTACGAATCAGCCCCAGCATTTT.

This clone was counted a few times. J is TRBJ1-2 and V is TRBV19; D perhaps matches TRBD1 (6 bases). Germline V gene data show CDR1 as LNHDA and CDR2 as SQIVND (reference sequence). CDR3 size: 16 residues. V was trimmed by 3 bases and J by 6 bases, leaving 20 bases between them. The CDR3 DNA reads as TGTGCCAGTAGTATTAGAGTGGGTGGGGGCTTGGATGGCTACACCTTC. It codes for CASSIRVGGGLDGYTF.

This chain connects TRBV2 to TRBJ2-2; TRBD1 agrees at 8 bases. This CDR3 contains 15 residues. The ends lost 7 bases at V and 2 bases at J; junction bases unmatched: 6. From germline, CDR1 is SNHLY and CDR2 FYNNEI. CDR3 amino acids: CASTTGTGNTGELFF. In DNA form, the CDR3 reads TGTGCCAGCACGACCGGGACAGGTAACACCGGGGAGCTGTTTTTT. Drawing the rest from reference TRBV2 and TRBJ2-2, the complete variable domain is EPEVTQTPSHQVTQMGQEVILRCVPISNHLYFYWYRQILGQKVEFLVSFYNNEISEKSEIFDDQFSVERPDGSNFTLKIRSTKLEDSAMYFCASTTGTGNTGELFFGEGSRLTVL.

V and J are TRBV18 and TRBJ2-7; no firm D call. V shed 3 bases and J shed 1 base, with 4 bases lying between them. Germline V gene data show CDR1 as KGHSH and CDR2 as LQKENI. The CDR3 sequence is 12 residues long. The CDR3 loop reads CASSPQSYEQYF. CDR3 in DNA: TGTGCCAGCTCACCTCAATCCTACGAGCAGTACTTC.

The chain uses TRBV7-8 and TRBJ2-1, with D possibly TRBD2 on 6 matching bases. CDR1 SGHVS and CDR2 FQNEAQ come from the germline V gene. The CDR3 length is 14 residues. Trimming stripped 7 bases from V and 2 bases from J, with 12 bases between. The CDR3 region is CASNLGTPYNEQFF. Written as DNA, the CDR3 is TGTGCCAGCAACCTCGGGACTCCCTACAATGAGCAGTTCTTC.

The V gene is TRBV19, the J gene TRBJ1-2, with 7 bases matching TRBD1. The CDR3 loop spans 14 amino acids. Germline values: CDR1 LNHDA, CDR2 SQIVND (reference sequence). V dropped 7 bases and J dropped 2; count of bases not matched to a gene: 7. This chain's CDR3 is CASIPTGINYGYTF. DNA of the CDR3: TGTGCCAGTATTCCGACAGGGATCAACTATGGCTACACCTTC.

This clone occurred once. The chain is built from TRBV2 and TRBJ1-2; D might be TRBD1 (5 bases). CDR3 size: 16 residues. Trimming left V 6 bases short and J 3 bases short, with 20 bases between. The V gene's germline CDR1 is SNHLY and CDR2 FYNNEI. The CDR3: CASSGLSNGADYGYTF. CDR3 nucleotide sequence: TGTGCCAGCAGCGGACTTTCTAACGGGGCTGACTATGGCTACACCTTC.

The genes are TRBV10-3 and TRBJ2-3, with TRBD1 matching 8 bases. CDR3 length equals 14 residues. The V gene's germline CDR1 is ENHRY and CDR2 SYGVKD. V lost 11 bases to trimming and J lost 11 bases; unmatched junction nucleotides: 18. In DNA, the CDR3 is TGTGCCTTACAATCAGGACAGGGCGAGGGAAAGCAGTATTTT. It translates to CALQSGQGEGKQYF.

The chain recombines TRBV5-1 with TRBJ2-2; 7 bases match TRBD2. Germline assignment: CDR1 SGHRS and CDR2 YFSETQ. This CDR3 comprises 15 residues. V gave up 3 bases and J gave up 1 base; unmatched junction bases: 3. The CDR3 reads CASSYGTKNTGELFF. The CDR3 DNA follows: TGCGCCAGCAGCTACGGGACTAAGAACACCGGGGAGCTGTTTTTT.

The chain recombines TRBV6-5 with TRBJ2-5; 10 bases are a match to TRBD1. CDR1 is MNHEY and CDR2 is SVGAGI in the germline V gene. V shed 2 bases, J shed 4 bases, and the junction held 4 bases outside the gene matches. The CDR3 covers 15 residues. This CDR3 reads CASSYTTGGRETQYF. The CDR3 bases are TGTGCCAGCAGTTACACGACAGGGGGCCGAGAGACCCAGTACTTC.

This chain links TRBV29-1 with TRBJ1-3; the match to TRBD1 covers 7 bases. The CDR3 covers 12 residues. The trim removed 8 bases at V and 4 bases at J, leaving 5 bases unmatched. CDR1 SQVTM and CDR2 ANQGSEA come from the germline V gene. The CDR3 sequence: CSTPGQGNTIYF. For the CDR3, the DNA is TGCAGCACACCGGGACAGGGAAACACCATATATTTT.

The chain uses TRBV27 and TRBJ1-1; no definite D call. V lost 0 bases, J lost 1 base, and 27 bases lay in between. In germline, CDR1 is MNHEY, CDR2 SMNVEV (reference sequence). This CDR3 contains 21 residues. CDR3 in amino acids: CASSLSSIWAQPLGGNTEAFF. In DNA form, the CDR3 reads TGTGCCAGCAGTTTATCGTCTATATGGGCCCAACCTCTTGGAGGGAACACTGAAGCTTTCTTT.

The chain has TRBV5-6 and TRBJ2-1, with 8 bases fitting TRBD2. The V gene's germline CDR1 is SGHDT and CDR2 YYEEEE. The CDR3 totals 14 residues. The V segment lost 7 bases and the J segment 6 bases; nucleotides outside the gene matches: 9. Written as DNA, the CDR3 is TGTGCCAGCCGCCCTAGCGGGCACTTCAATGAGCAGTTCTTC. Encoded protein: CASRPSGHFNEQFF.

The gene calls are TRBV18 and TRBJ1-1; a weak D match, TRBD1 (6 bases). Germline-derived CDR1 and CDR2 are KGHSH and LQKENI. This CDR3 region has 14 residues. Trimming removed 3 bases at V and 3 bases at J, with 11 bases between. CDR3 in DNA: TGTGCCAGCTCACCCACGGACAGTTACACTGAAGCTTTCTTT. It is translated as CASSPTDSYTEAFF.

The chain is built from TRBV7-9 and TRBJ2-7; D is unclear. Trimming removed 5 bases from V and 4 bases from J, with 12 bases in between. CDR3 length: 13 residues. Germline CDR1 SEHNR, CDR2 FQNEAQ (reference sequence). In DNA form, the CDR3 reads TGTGCCAGCAGCCATACGGACCCTTACGAGCAGTACTTC. Encoded protein: CASSHTDPYEQYF.

This rearrangement joins TRBV6-5 to TRBJ2-5; no firm D call. Germline V CDR1 and CDR2: MNHEY, SVGAGI. This CDR3 is built from 14 residues. V was pared by 5 bases and J by 9 bases, with 19 bases between. CDR3 sequence reads: CASSPVPGRTPQYF. The CDR3 DNA is TGTGCCAGCAGTCCAGTCCCCGGGCGAACTCCCCAGTACTTC.

This clone was found a few times. This chain connects TRBV2 to TRBJ1-1; 7 positions match TRBD1. The J segment lost 1 base and the V segment lost 2 bases, leaving 7 bases of the junction unmatched. Per the germline V gene, CDR1 is SNHLY and CDR2 is FYNNEI. This CDR3 has 16 amino acids. The CDR3 DNA reads TGTGCCAGCAGTGAATGGGACAGTTGGGAGAACACTGAAGCTTTCTTT. This sequence encodes CASSEWDSWENTEAFF.

The rearrangement uses TRBV5-4 and TRBJ1-3; a possible D gene is TRBD1 (6 bases). CDR1 and CDR2 from the germline V gene are SGHNT and YYREEE (reference sequence). The CDR3 is 15 residues long. V lost 0 bases, J lost 2 bases, and 9 bases lay in between. As DNA, the CDR3 is TGTGCCAGCAGCTTGGCGGGGGCGGCTGGAAACACCATATATTTT. The encoded protein is CASSLAGAAGNTIYF.

V gene TRBV9 combines with J gene TRBJ2-1; D unresolved. Trimming shortened V by 4 bases and J by 4 bases, and 18 bases separated the two germline ends. This CDR3 comprises 16 residues. Per germline, CDR1 SGDLS and CDR2 YYNGEE. CDR3 residues: CASSPLGRREYNEQFF. CDR3 nucleotides: TGTGCCAGCAGCCCCCTAGGACGAAGGGAATACAATGAGCAGTTCTTC. The full variable domain, its missing parts supplied by reference TRBV9 and TRBJ2-1, is DSGVTQTPKHLITATGQRVTLRCSPRSGDLSVYWYQQSLDQGLQFLIQYYNGEERAKGNILERFSAQQFPDLHSELNLSSLELGDSALYFCASSPLGRREYNEQFFGPGTRLTVL.

The chain carries TRBV2 and TRBJ1-1, with 7 nucleotides matching TRBD1. Germline V CDR1 and CDR2: SNHLY, FYNNEI. The CDR3 has 12 amino acids. The V and J ends lost 4 bases and 5 bases, in that order; junction bases with no gene match: 1. The chain's CDR3 is CASSGDSTEAFF. The CDR3 nucleotides read TGTGCCAGCAGTGGGGACAGTACTGAAGCTTTCTTT. Complete variable domain (other parts from reference TRBV2 and TRBJ1-1): EPEVTQTPSHQVTQMGQEVILRCVPISNHLYFYWYRQILGQKVEFLVSFYNNEISEKSEIFDDQFSVERPDGSNFTLKIRSTKLEDSAMYFCASSGDSTEAFFGQGTRLTVV.

The chain joins TRBV9 to TRBJ2-3; 8 positions match TRBD1. CDR3 length: 16 residues. Germline CDR1 SGDLS, CDR2 YYNGEE. Trimming cost V 0 bases and J 3 bases; bases outside gene matches: 6. Written as DNA, the CDR3 is TGTGCCAGCAGCGTAGATAGCAGGGGGCCAACAGATACGCAGTATTTT. Translation: CASSVDSRGPTDTQYF.

This clone was detected only a few times. The chain uses TRBV15 and TRBJ1-5; D is possibly TRBD1 (5 bases). Looked up from germline, CDR1 is LNHNV and CDR2 is YYDKDF (reference sequence). Trimming stripped 0 bases from V and 6 bases from J, with 15 bases between. The CDR3 is made up of 16 amino acids. The CDR3 coding sequence is TGTGCCACCAGCAGAGATCGAGGGGATCTATCTCAGCCCCAGCATTTT. Its translation is CATSRDRGDLSQPQHF.

The chain combines TRBV2 with TRBJ1-4, with D possibly being TRBD1 (5 bases). Germline loops: CDR1 SNHLY, CDR2 FYNNEI. The CDR3 consists of 15 residues. Trimming shortened V by 5 bases and J by 5 bases, and 15 bases separated the two germline ends. The CDR3: CASSSSGLRNEKLFF. CDR3 DNA: TGTGCCAGCAGTAGCTCAGGGTTGAGAAATGAAAAACTGTTTTTT. Full variable domain (rest looked up from reference TRBV2 and TRBJ1-4): EPEVTQTPSHQVTQMGQEVILRCVPISNHLYFYWYRQILGQKVEFLVSFYNNEISEKSEIFDDQFSVERPDGSNFTLKIRSTKLEDSAMYFCASSSSGLRNEKLFFGSGTQLSVL.

In its sample, this clone was seen once. V gene TRBV6-5 combines with J gene TRBJ1-2; 7 positions agree with TRBD1. Germline V gene sequence: CDR1 MNHEY, CDR2 SVGAGI. Trimming took 5 bases from V and 5 from J; bases not matched to a gene: 8. This CDR3 has 14 amino acids. This chain's CDR3 is CASSRGQESYGYTF. The CDR3 nucleotides read TGTGCCAGCAGTCGAGGACAGGAAAGTTATGGCTACACCTTC.

The chain links TRBV27 to TRBJ2-3; 7 nucleotides agree with TRBD2. Germline V lookup: CDR1 MNHEY, CDR2 SMNVEV (reference sequence). The CDR3 has 15 amino acids. The junction had 8 bases not matched to a gene; V was cut back by 0 bases and J by 8 bases. The CDR3 loop reads CASSLSGGLGGTQYF. The CDR3 region has the DNA TGTGCCAGCAGTTTATCGGGGGGGTTGGGTGGTACGCAGTATTTT.

The V gene is TRBV5-1, the J gene TRBJ2-7, with D perhaps TRBD1 or TRBD2 (5 bases each). Looked up from germline, CDR1 is SGHRS and CDR2 is YFSETQ. The CDR3 covers 12 residues. V was trimmed by 0 bases and J by 7 bases, leaving 8 bases between them. The DNA for the CDR3 is TGCGCCAGCAGCTTGGGGGACGGAGAGCAGTACTTC. Translation gives CASSLGDGEQYF.

The V and J genes are TRBV28 and TRBJ2-1; a weak D match, TRBD1 (5 bases). The V and J ends lost 2 bases and 1 base respectively, with 9 bases between them. CDR1 and CDR2 from the germline V gene are MDHEN and SYDVKM. The CDR3 consists of 15 residues. For the CDR3, the DNA is TGTGCCAGCAGTTTAAGGGGTCCATCCTACAATGAGCAGTTCTTC. Translating gives CASSLRGPSYNEQFF.